This T cell receptor (beta chain) was recovered during a study of blood T cell repertoires in COVID-19. Looking at the study overall: Sources were T cells, B-cell-depleted T cells, or PBMCs; the material itself was cDNA or gDNA.

Per the original methods: The authors estimated nucleated cell counts from reference gene primer amplification. TCRdb's table, derived via immunoSEQ multiplex PCR, lists solely in-frame clones and lacks some. V, J and clone size were drawn from that table, and D and trimming were deduced from the DNA. The sample has 150,000 to 200,000 clones, just under 85% seen once. In germline, CDR1 is MNHEY, CDR2 SMNVEV (reference sequence). V lost 0 bases to trimming and J lost 7 bases, with 13 bases between them. The CDR3 spans 16 residues. The sample was peripheral blood. This clonotype was obtained from a human donor with acute or convalescent COVID-19. The donor label of this sample is uncertain. The rearrangement links TRBV27 to TRBJ1-6; no firm D call. The CDR3 coding sequence is TGTGCCAGCAGTTTATCGGGCGAGGGCGGGAATTCACCCCTCCACTTT. It yields the protein CASSLSGEGGNSPLHF.